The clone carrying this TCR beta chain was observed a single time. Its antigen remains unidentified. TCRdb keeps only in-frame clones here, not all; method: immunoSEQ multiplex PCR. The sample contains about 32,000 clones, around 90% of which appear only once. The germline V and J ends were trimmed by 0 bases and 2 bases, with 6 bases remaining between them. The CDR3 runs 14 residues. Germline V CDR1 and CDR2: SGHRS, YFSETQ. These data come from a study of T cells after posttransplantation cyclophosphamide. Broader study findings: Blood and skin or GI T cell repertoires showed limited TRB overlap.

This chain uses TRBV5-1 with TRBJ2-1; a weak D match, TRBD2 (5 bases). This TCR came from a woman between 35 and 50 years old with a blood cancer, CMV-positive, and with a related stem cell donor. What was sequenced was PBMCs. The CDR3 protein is CASSLERTYNEQFF. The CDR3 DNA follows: TGCGCCAGCAGCTTGGAGCGGACCTACAATGAGCAGTTCTTC. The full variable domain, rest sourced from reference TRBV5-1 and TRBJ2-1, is KAGVTQTPRYLIKTRGQQVTLSCSPISGHRSVSWYQQTPGQGLQFLFEYFSETQRNKGNFPGRFSGRQFSNSRSEMNVSTLELGDSALYLCASSLERTYNEQFFGPGTRLTVL.